By its share, the clone carrying this TCR beta chain is medium-sized (0.01 to 0.1%). Its antigen remains unknown. TCRdb reprocessed the multiplex PCR reads with MiXCR, giving one entry per CDR3 protein. The repertoire has some 21,000 distinct CDR3 sequences, roughly 41% of them found once; the top ten carry around 22%. The sample belongs to a study of breast tumors, draining lymph nodes, adjacent tissues. Overall study results and limits: Most tumor T cells seemingly derive from lymph node, then expand in tumor. Tumor TCR diversity was below lymph nodes but above nontumor tissue. Data only fit, rather than demonstrated, lymph node origin of most tumor T cells. Tumor and nontumor repertoires were significantly more similar in luminal-like than in basal-like breast cancer.

Trimming removed 4 bases from V and 5 bases from J; junction bases left unmatched: 9. From germline, CDR1 is SGHRS and CDR2 YFSETQ. The CDR3 covers 15 residues. This chain links TRBV5-1 with TRBJ2-7; 10 nucleotides align to TRBD1. The sequenced material came from breast tumor tissue. The clonotype was recovered from a female donor with breast cancer. Some clones in this sample may be carry-over from other donors' samples. The CDR3 nucleotides are TGCGCCAGCAGCATAACCGGGACAGGGGTTGACGAGCAGTACTTC. Amino acid sequence: CASSITGTGVDEQYF.